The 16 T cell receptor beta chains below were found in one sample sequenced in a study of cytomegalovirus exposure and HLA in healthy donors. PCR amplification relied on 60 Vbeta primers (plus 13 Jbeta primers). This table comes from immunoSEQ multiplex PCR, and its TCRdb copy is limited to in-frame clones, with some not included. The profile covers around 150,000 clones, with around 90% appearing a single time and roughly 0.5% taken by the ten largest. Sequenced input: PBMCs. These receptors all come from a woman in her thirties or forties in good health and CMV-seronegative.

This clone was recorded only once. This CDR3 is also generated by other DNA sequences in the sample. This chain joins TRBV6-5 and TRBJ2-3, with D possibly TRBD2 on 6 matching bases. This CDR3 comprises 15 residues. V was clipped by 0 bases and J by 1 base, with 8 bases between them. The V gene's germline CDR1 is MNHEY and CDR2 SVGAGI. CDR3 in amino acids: CASSYSASGTDTQYF. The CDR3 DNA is TGTGCCAGCAGTTACTCGGCTAGCGGCACAGATACGCAGTATTTT.

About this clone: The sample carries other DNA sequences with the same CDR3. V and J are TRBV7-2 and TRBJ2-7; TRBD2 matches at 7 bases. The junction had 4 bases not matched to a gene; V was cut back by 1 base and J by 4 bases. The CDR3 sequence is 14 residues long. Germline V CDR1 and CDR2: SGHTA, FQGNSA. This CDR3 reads CASSLGAGAYEQYF. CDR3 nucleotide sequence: TGTGCCAGCAGCTTAGGGGCGGGAGCATACGAGCAGTACTTC.

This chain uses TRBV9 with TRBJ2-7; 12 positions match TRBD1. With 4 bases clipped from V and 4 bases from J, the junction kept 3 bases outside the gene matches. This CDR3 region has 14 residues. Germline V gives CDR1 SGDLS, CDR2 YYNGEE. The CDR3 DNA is TGTGCCAGCAGCTTGGGACAGGGGGCTTACGAGCAGTACTTC. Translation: CASSLGQGAYEQYF.

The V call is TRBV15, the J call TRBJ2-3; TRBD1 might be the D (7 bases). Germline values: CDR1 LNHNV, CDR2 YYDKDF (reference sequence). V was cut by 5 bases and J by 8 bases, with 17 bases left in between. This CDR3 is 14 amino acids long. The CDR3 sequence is CATSGRQGLSTQYF. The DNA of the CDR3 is TGTGCCACCAGCGGAAGACAGGGACTGTCTACGCAGTATTTT.

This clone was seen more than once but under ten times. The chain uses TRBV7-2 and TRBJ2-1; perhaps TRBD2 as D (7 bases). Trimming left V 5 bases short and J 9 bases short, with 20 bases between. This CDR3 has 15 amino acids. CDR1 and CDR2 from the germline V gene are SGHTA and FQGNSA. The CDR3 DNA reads TGTGCCAGCAGCAAACTAGGGGGAGGGCTGAGTGAGCAGTTCTTC. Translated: CASSKLGGGLSEQFF.

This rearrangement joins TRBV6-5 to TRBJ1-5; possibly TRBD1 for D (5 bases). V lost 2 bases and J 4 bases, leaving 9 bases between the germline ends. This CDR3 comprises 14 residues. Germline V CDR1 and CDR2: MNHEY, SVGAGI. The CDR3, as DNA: TGTGCCAGCAGTTACATGGGGCCGAATCAGCCCCAGCATTTT. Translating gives CASSYMGPNQPQHF.

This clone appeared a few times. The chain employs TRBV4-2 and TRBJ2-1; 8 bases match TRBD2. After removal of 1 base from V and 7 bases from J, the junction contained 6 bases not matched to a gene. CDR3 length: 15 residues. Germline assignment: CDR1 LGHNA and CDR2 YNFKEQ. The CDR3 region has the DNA TGTGCCAGCAGCCAAGCTAGCGGGCAAAGGAATGAGCAGTTCTTC. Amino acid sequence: CASSQASGQRNEQFF.

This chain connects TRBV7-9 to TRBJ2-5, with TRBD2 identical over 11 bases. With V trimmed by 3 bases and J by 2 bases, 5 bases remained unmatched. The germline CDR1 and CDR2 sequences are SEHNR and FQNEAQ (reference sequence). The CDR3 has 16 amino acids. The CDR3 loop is CASSLGTSGRQETQYF. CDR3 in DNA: TGTGCCAGCAGCTTGGGGACTAGCGGCCGACAAGAGACCCAGTACTTC.

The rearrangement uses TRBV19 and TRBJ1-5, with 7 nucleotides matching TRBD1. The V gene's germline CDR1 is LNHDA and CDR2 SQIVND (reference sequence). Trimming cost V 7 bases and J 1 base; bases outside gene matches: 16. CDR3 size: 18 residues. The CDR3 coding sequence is TGTGCCAGTACCATTGGATGGAAGGGGGCGGAAAGCAATCAGCCCCAGCATTTT. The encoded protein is CASTIGWKGAESNQPQHF.

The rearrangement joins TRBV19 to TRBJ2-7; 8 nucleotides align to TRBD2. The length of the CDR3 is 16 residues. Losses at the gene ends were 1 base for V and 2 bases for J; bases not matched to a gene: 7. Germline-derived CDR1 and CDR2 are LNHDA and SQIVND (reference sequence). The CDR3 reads CASSIGNSGTTYEQYF. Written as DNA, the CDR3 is TGTGCCAGTAGTATAGGAAATAGCGGGACCACCTACGAGCAGTACTTC.

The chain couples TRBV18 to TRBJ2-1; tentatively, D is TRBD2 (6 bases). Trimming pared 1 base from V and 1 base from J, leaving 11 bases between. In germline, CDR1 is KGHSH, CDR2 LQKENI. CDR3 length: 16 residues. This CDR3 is CASSPQGLRSYNEQFF. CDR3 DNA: TGTGCCAGCTCACCACAGGGACTGAGGTCCTACAATGAGCAGTTCTTC.

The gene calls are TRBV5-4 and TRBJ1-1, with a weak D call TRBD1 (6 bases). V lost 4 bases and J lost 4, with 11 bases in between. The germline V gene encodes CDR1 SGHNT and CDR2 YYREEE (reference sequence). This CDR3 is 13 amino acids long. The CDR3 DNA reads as TGTGCCAGCAGCCAGCAAGGGGGCACTGAAGCTTTCTTT. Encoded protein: CASSQQGGTEAFF.

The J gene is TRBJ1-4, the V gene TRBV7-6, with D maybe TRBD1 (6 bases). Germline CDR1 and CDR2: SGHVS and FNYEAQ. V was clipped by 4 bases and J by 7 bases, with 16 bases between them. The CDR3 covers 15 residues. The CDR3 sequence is CASSSSGVGGEKLFF. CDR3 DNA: TGTGCCAGCAGCTCCTCAGGGGTTGGTGGTGAAAAACTGTTTTTT.

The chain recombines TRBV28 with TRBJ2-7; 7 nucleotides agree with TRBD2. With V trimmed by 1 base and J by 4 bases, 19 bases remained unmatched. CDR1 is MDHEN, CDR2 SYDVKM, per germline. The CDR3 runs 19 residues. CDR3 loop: CASSLSWGGFGGTLYEQYF. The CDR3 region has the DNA TGTGCCAGCAGTTTATCATGGGGAGGGTTTGGCGGGACCCTTTACGAGCAGTACTTC.

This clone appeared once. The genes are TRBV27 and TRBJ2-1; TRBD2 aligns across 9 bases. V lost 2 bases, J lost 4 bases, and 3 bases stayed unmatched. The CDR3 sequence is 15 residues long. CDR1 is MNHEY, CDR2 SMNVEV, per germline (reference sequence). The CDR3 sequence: CASSLGLAGYNEQFF. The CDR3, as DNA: TGTGCCAGCAGTTTAGGTCTAGCGGGGTACAATGAGCAGTTCTTC.

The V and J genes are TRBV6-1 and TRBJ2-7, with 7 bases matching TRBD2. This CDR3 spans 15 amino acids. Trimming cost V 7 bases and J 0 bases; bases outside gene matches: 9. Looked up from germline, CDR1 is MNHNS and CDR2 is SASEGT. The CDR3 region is CASTSAGLRSYEQYF. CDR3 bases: TGTGCCAGCACCTCAGCGGGATTACGCTCCTACGAGCAGTACTTC.